Listed here are 10 T cell receptor beta chains from one sample, sequenced in a study of blood T cell repertoires in COVID-19. Sequenced by immunoSEQ multiplex PCR; TCRdb stores in-frame clones only, minus some. The top ten clones hold under 5% of a sample with a few hundred thousand clones, around 84% of them seen once. The specimen sequenced was PBMCs or T cells enriched from blood (not recorded which). These TCRs come from a man between 25 and 39 years old with acute COVID-19.

V and J are TRBV9 and TRBJ1-4; 8 positions match TRBD1. CDR1 and CDR2 (germline): SGDLS, YYNGEE. The CDR3 consists of 15 residues. Trimming removed 3 bases from V and 5 bases from J; junction bases left unmatched: 6. CDR3 nucleotides: TGTGCCAGCAGCGCCCGGGACAGGAGAAATGAAAAACTGTTTTTT. Its translation: CASSARDRRNEKLFF.

The chain carries TRBV27 and TRBJ1-5, with unresolved D. CDR1 is MNHEY and CDR2 is SMNVEV in the germline V gene (reference sequence). This CDR3 has 14 residues. V lost 4 bases and J lost 4, with 11 bases in between. For the CDR3, the DNA is TGTGCCAGCAGTTCCGGGGTCTCGAATCAGCCCCAGCATTTT. Translated: CASSSGVSNQPQHF.

This clone was observed a handful of times. DNA of the CDR3: TGTGCCAGCAGCGTACGTAGCGGGAGCTCCTACAATGAGCAGTTCTTC. Its protein product is CASSVRSGSSYNEQFF. This sequence joins TRBV9 and TRBJ2-1; 9 nucleotides agree with TRBD2. The length of the CDR3 is 16 residues. The ends lost 1 base at V and 0 bases at J; junction bases unmatched: 2. Germline assignment: CDR1 SGDLS and CDR2 YYNGEE.

The table lists this clone with a count of one. This rearrangement joins TRBV9 to TRBJ2-5; a possible D gene is TRBD2 (6 bases). Germline CDR1 SGDLS, CDR2 YYNGEE. Deletions cut 3 bases from V and 5 bases from J, with 14 bases between. This CDR3 comprises 14 residues. CDR3 sequence (DNA): TGTGCCAGCAGCGACAGACTAGTGTCGGAGACCCAGTACTTC. Protein product: CASSDRLVSETQYF. Full variable domain (rest looked up from reference TRBV9 and TRBJ2-5): DSGVTQTPKHLITATGQRVTLRCSPRSGDLSVYWYQQSLDQGLQFLIQYYNGEERAKGNILERFSAQQFPDLHSELNLSSLELGDSALYFCASSDRLVSETQYFGPGTRLLVL.

This clone occurred once. The rearrangement links TRBV5-6 to TRBJ2-3; D is perhaps TRBD2 (5 bases). The germline V and J ends were trimmed by 4 bases and 0 bases, with 12 bases remaining between them. This CDR3 has 15 residues. CDR1 SGHDT and CDR2 YYEEEE come from the germline V gene. CDR3: CASSPTERSTDTQYF. CDR3 in DNA: TGTGCCAGCAGCCCAACGGAGCGGAGCACAGATACGCAGTATTTT.

Notes on this clone: The junction does not match germline at one end; this may be a read error. J is TRBJ2-2 and V is TRBV5-1, with 10 positions matching TRBD2. Germline CDR1 is SGHRS and CDR2 is YFSETQ. The CDR3 is 16 residues long. The CDR3 bases are TGTGCCAGCAGCCATCGGACTAGCGGGAACACCGGGGAGCTGTTTTTT. Amino acid sequence: CASSHRTSGNTGELFF.

The chain employs TRBV11-3 and TRBJ2-1, with a tentative D call TRBD2 (5 bases). CDR3 length: 17 residues. Germline CDR1 reads SGHNT; CDR2 reads YENEEA. V was clipped by 0 bases and J by 9 bases, with 21 bases between them. The CDR3 bases are TGTGCCAGCAGCTTAGATATGGGTCTAGCACCTTCTCTTGAGCAGTTCTTC. It is translated as CASSLDMGLAPSLEQFF. Variable domain in full (rest from reference TRBV11-3 and TRBJ2-1): EAGVVQSPRYKIIEKKQPVAFWCNPISGHNTLYWYLQNLGQGPELLIRYENEEAVDDSQLPKDRFSAERLKGVDSTLKIQPAELGDSAVYLCASSLDMGLAPSLEQFFGPGTRLTVL.

This chain joins TRBV13 and TRBJ2-1; D is possibly TRBD1 (5 bases). The CDR3 contains 15 residues. Germline-derived CDR1 and CDR2 are PRHDT and FYEKMQ (reference sequence). V shed 5 bases and J shed 7 bases, with 18 bases lying between them. CDR3 sequence (DNA): TGTGCCAGCAGCACCAGCCTAAGGGGAAGAAATGAGCAGTTCTTC. It specifies CASSTSLRGRNEQFF.

This clone has more than one count but fewer than ten. The chain carries TRBV9 and TRBJ1-4; D call uncertain. V was shortened by 1 base and J by 4 bases, with 5 bases between the two germline ends. Germline V gene lookup returns CDR1 SGDLS and CDR2 YYNGEE. The CDR3 consists of 13 residues. CDR3 in amino acids: CASSVSLNEKLFF. In DNA form, the CDR3 reads TGTGCCAGCAGCGTATCCCTTAATGAAAAACTGTTTTTT.

This chain uses TRBV7-3 with TRBJ2-3, with 8 nucleotides matching TRBD2. V was pared by 8 bases and J by 2 bases, with 6 bases of the junction left unmatched. The CDR3 covers 14 residues. Per the germline V gene, CDR1 is SGHTA and CDR2 is FQGTGA. The CDR3 DNA is TGTGCCAGCGGTTTAGCGGGAAACACAGATACGCAGTATTTT. Translated, it gives CASGLAGNTDTQYF. The full variable domain, completed using reference TRBV7-3 and TRBJ2-3, is GAGVSQTPSNKVTEKGKYVELRCDPISGHTALYWYRQSLGQGPEFLIYFQGTGAADDSGLPNDRFFAVRPEGSVSTLKIQRTERGDSAVYLCASGLAGNTDTQYFGPGTRLTVL.